Presented here are 14 T cell receptor beta chains from one specimen sequenced in a study of control samples from healthy donors and cancer patients. The table came from immunoSEQ multiplex PCR; TCRdb's copy has only in-frame clones and leaves some out. The table lists about 160,000 clones, roughly 90% of them singletons, with around 13% in the top ten. Sample: blood. The receptors shown here come from a young man in good health.

The chain carries TRBV14 and TRBJ2-6; D is perhaps TRBD1 (6 bases). With 3 bases removed from V and 4 bases from J, the gap between germline ends came to 13 bases. Germline V CDR1 and CDR2: SGHDN, FVKESK. The CDR3 is 16 amino acids. CDR3 sequence: CASSHFRGSGANVLTF. The DNA of the CDR3 is TGTGCCAGCAGCCATTTTAGGGGGTCGGGGGCCAACGTCCTGACTTTC.

V usage is TRBV2 and J usage is TRBJ1-2, with D tentatively TRBD1 (5 bases). CDR1 SNHLY and CDR2 FYNNEI come from the germline V gene. Trimming took 8 bases from V and 5 from J, leaving 9 bases between them. The CDR3 loop spans 11 amino acids. The CDR3 protein is CASGAEYGYTF. The CDR3 region has the DNA TGTGCCAGCGGGGCAGAATATGGCTACACCTTC.

With regard to this clone: The same CDR3 also results from other DNA sequences found in this sample. The chain couples TRBV18 to TRBJ2-7, with a tentative D call TRBD1 (6 bases). The CDR3 is 14 residues long. V lost 2 bases, J lost 1 base, and 9 bases lay in between. CDR1 KGHSH and CDR2 LQKENI come from the germline V gene. CDR3 nucleotides: TGTGCCAGCTCACCAGGGACATCGTCCTACGAGCAGTACTTC. It is translated as CASSPGTSSYEQYF.

The gene calls are TRBV19 and TRBJ2-2; 9 bases align to TRBD1. Germline CDR1 reads LNHDA; CDR2 reads SQIVND (reference sequence). The junction had 7 bases not matched to a gene; V was cut back by 6 bases and J by 5 bases. The CDR3 runs 15 residues. CDR3 bases: TGTGCCAGTAGACCTCCGGGACAGGGAACCGGGGAGCTGTTTTTT. As protein: CASRPPGQGTGELFF.

The V gene is TRBV18, the J gene TRBJ2-6; weak D call: TRBD1 (6 bases). The CDR3 is made up of 14 amino acids. Germline-derived CDR1 and CDR2 are KGHSH and LQKENI. Trimming took 5 bases from V and 3 from J, leaving 8 bases between them. The CDR3 DNA sequence: TGTGCCAGCTCAACAGGGAGTGGGGCCAACGTCCTGACTTTC. It is translated as CASSTGSGANVLTF.

J is TRBJ1-1 and V is TRBV29-1; TRBD1 is a possible D gene (6 bases). The CDR3 has 14 amino acids. CDR1 SQVTM and CDR2 ANQGSEA come from the germline V gene. V shed 6 bases and J shed 1 base, with 15 bases lying between them. CDR3 amino acids: CSVRKGDTNTEAFF. The CDR3 DNA is TGCAGCGTACGAAAGGGGGACACGAACACTGAAGCTTTCTTT.

The chain uses TRBV14 and TRBJ2-1; D is unclear. This CDR3 spans 12 amino acids. The V gene's germline CDR1 is SGHDN and CDR2 FVKESK. V gave up 4 bases and J gave up 12 bases, with 13 bases separating them. CDR3 in amino acids: CASSPSGFGQFF. The CDR3 bases are TGTGCCAGCAGCCCGTCTGGTTTCGGGCAGTTCTTC.

This clone was found once. The V call is TRBV9, the J call TRBJ1-5, with D hard to call. The CDR3 totals 15 residues. V was trimmed by 4 bases and J by 6 bases, leaving 17 bases between them. Per the germline V gene, CDR1 is SGDLS and CDR2 is YYNGEE. The CDR3 is CASSPDREFSQPQHF. The CDR3 DNA follows: TGTGCCAGCAGCCCCGACCGGGAATTTTCTCAGCCCCAGCATTTT.

The chain's CDR3 is CASSSSGLGYNEQFF. In nucleotides, the CDR3 is TGTGCCAGCAGTTCCTCAGGCCTGGGGTACAATGAGCAGTTCTTC. The chain carries TRBV28 and TRBJ2-1; D call uncertain. CDR3 size: 15 residues. The germline V gene has CDR1 MDHEN and CDR2 SYDVKM. Deletions cut 4 bases from V and 4 bases from J, with 14 bases between.

This rearrangement joins TRBV5-1 to TRBJ2-3; 8 positions match TRBD1. Germline loops: CDR1 SGHRS, CDR2 YFSETQ. CDR3 length: 15 amino acids. J lost 5 bases, V lost 2 bases, and 7 bases had no gene match. The CDR3 DNA follows: TGCGCCAGCAGCTTTGACGGACAGGGAAGAGATACGCAGTATTTT. Amino acid sequence: CASSFDGQGRDTQYF. The full variable domain, its missing parts supplied by reference TRBV5-1 and TRBJ2-3, is KAGVTQTPRYLIKTRGQQVTLSCSPISGHRSVSWYQQTPGQGLQFLFEYFSETQRNKGNFPGRFSGRQFSNSRSEMNVSTLELGDSALYLCASSFDGQGRDTQYFGPGTRLTVL.

The gene calls are TRBV5-4 and TRBJ2-2, with D perhaps matching TRBD1 or TRBD2 (5 bases each). Germline V gives CDR1 SGHNT, CDR2 YYREEE (reference sequence). The CDR3 spans 15 residues. V was shortened by 3 bases and J by 1 base, with 10 bases between the two germline ends. The CDR3 DNA follows: TGTGCCAGCAGCTCGGGACGGGTGAACACCGGGGAGCTGTTTTTT. It codes for CASSSGRVNTGELFF.

The V gene is TRBV11-2, the J gene TRBJ1-1, with D perhaps matching TRBD1 (6 bases). Per germline, CDR1 SGHAT and CDR2 FQNNGV. The CDR3 extends over 14 amino acids. Trimming took off 2 bases at V and 1 base at J, with 8 bases between the two ends. CDR3 DNA sequence: TGTGCCAGCAGCTTAATCAGGGGGAACACTGAAGCTTTCTTT. Its protein is CASSLIRGNTEAFF.

The J gene is TRBJ1-3, the V gene TRBV28, with 10 bases aligning to TRBD1. CDR1 MDHEN and CDR2 SYDVKM come from the germline V gene. The CDR3 consists of 16 residues. V gave up 7 bases and J gave up 4 bases; unmatched junction bases: 10. The CDR3 is CASTSGGQGIGNTIYF. CDR3 coding DNA: TGTGCCAGCACCTCTGGGGGACAGGGGATCGGAAACACCATATATTTT.

The J gene is TRBJ2-7, the V gene TRBV5-6; 7 nucleotides align to TRBD1. The germline gives CDR1 SGHDT, CDR2 YYEEEE. With V trimmed by 0 bases and J by 5 bases, 5 bases remained unmatched. CDR3 size: 14 residues. The DNA of the CDR3 is TGTGCCAGCAGCTTGGTCACGACAGGGAACGAGCAGTACTTC. It is translated as CASSLVTTGNEQYF.